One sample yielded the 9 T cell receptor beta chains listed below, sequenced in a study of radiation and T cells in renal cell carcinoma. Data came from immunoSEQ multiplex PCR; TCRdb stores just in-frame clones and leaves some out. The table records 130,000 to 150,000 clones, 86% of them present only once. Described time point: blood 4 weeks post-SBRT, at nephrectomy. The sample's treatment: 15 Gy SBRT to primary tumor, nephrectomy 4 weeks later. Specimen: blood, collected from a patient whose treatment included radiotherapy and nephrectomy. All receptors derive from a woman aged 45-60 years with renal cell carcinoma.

Written as DNA, the CDR3 is TGTGCCAGCACCGCAAGGGGGCGCGGGGTAGTCGGGCAGTTCTTC. It codes for CASTARGRGVVGQFF. The rearrangement links TRBV28 to TRBJ2-1; D perhaps matches TRBD1 (7 bases). Germline CDR1 MDHEN, CDR2 SYDVKM. The CDR3 runs to 15 residues. Trimming left V 7 bases short and J 12 bases short, with 25 bases between.

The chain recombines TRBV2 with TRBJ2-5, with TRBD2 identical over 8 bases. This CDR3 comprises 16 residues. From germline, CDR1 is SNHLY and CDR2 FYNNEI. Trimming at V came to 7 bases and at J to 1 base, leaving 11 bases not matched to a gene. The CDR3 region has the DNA TGTGCCAGCACCGAGGGGGTGGCGGGGGGCCAAGAGACCCAGTACTTC. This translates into CASTEGVAGGQETQYF.

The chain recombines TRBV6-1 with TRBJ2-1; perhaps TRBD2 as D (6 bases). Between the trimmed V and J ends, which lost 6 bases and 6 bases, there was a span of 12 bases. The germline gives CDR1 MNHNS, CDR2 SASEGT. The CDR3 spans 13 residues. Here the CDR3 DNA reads TGTGCCAGCAGAGACGGGGGACCCAATGAGCAGTTCTTC. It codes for CASRDGGPNEQFF.

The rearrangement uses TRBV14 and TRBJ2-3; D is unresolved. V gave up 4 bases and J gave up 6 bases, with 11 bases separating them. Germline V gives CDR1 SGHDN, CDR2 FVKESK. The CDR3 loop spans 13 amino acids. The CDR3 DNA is TGTGCCAGCAGCCCAAGACTCTTGGATACGCAGTATTTT. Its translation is CASSPRLLDTQYF.

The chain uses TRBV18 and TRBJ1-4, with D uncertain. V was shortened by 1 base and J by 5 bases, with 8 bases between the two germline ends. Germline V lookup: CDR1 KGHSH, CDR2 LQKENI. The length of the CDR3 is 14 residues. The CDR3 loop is CASSPQSPNEKLFF. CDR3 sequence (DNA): TGTGCCAGCTCACCACAGTCACCCAATGAAAAACTGTTTTTT.

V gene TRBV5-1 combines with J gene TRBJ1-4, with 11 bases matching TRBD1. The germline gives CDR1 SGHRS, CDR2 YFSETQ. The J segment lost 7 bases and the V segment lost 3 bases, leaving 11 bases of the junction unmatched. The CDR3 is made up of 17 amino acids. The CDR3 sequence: CASSSGQGDGGGEKLFF. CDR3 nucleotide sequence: TGCGCCAGCAGCTCGGGACAGGGGGATGGCGGTGGTGAAAAACTGTTTTTT.

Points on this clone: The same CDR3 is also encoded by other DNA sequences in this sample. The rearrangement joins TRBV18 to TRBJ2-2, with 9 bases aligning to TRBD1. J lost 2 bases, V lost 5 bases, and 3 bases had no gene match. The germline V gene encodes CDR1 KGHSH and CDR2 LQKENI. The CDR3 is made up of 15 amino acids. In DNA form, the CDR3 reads TGTGCCAGCTCATTGGGACAGGGAAACACCGGGGAGCTGTTTTTT. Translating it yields CASSLGQGNTGELFF.

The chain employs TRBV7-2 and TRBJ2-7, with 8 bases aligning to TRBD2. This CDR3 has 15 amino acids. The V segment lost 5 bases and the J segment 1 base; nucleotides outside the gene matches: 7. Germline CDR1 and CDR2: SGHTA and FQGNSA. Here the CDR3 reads CASSRSGVLSYEQYF. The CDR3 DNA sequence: TGTGCCAGCAGCCGTAGCGGGGTCCTATCCTACGAGCAGTACTTC.

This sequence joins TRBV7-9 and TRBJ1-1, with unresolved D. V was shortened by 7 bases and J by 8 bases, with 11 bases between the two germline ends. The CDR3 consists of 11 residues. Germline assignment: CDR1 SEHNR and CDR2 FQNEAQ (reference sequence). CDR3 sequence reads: CASTQSLEAFF. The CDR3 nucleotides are TGTGCCAGCACCCAATCTCTGGAAGCTTTCTTT.